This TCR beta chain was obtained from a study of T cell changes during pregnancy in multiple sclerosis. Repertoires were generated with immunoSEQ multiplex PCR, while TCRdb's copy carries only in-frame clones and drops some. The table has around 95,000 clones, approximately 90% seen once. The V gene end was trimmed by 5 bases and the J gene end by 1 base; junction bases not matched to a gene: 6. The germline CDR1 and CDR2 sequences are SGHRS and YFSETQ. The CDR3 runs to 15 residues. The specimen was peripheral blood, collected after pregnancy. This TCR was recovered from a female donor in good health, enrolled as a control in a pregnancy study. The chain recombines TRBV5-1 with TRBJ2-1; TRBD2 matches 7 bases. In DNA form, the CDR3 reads TGCGCCAGCAGAGAAGATAGCGGGTCCTACAATGAGCAGTTCTTC. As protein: CASREDSGSYNEQFF.